This T cell receptor (beta chain) derives from a study of T cell changes during pregnancy in multiple sclerosis. Sequencing used immunoSEQ multiplex PCR; TCRdb keeps in-frame clones, though not all of them. The data show tens of thousands of clones, with about 90% seen just once and 0.89% held by the top ten. CDR3 length equals 16 residues. V shed 0 bases, J shed 7 bases, and the junction held 8 bases outside the gene matches. Germline lookup yields CDR1 LGHNA and CDR2 YNFKEQ. The specimen was peripheral blood, collected in the first trimester of pregnancy. The receptor comes from a female donor in good health, enrolled as a control in a pregnancy study. The gene calls are TRBV4-2 and TRBJ2-7; 11 nucleotides line up with TRBD1. This CDR3 reads CASSQEAGQGAYEQYF. The CDR3 coding sequence is TGTGCCAGCAGCCAAGAAGCCGGACAGGGGGCGTATGAGCAGTACTTC.